The 12 T cell receptor beta chains below all came from one sample that was sequenced in a study of tumor-infiltrating lymphocytes in primary liver carcinoma (TCRdb year 2017). TCRdb names Illumina HiSeq 2500 as the instrument used. TCRbeta-specific cDNA was reverse-transcribed from about 0.45 ug total RNA using a constant-region primer and ProtoScript II reverse transcriptase. Construction of the TCRbeta libraries relied on three nested rounds of multiplex PCR, following a slightly modified ARM-PCR procedure. The first two PCR rounds used multiplex TRBV1-TRBV30 forward primers with a Cbeta reverse primer, each for 10 cycles. TCRdb reworked the public reads: Q25 trimming with fastp, MiXCR clone assembly, productive beta chains retained. Rows matching on CDR3 protein sequence are summarized as one entry with the most common DNA and genes. Here the sample has under 110,000 distinct CDR3 sequences; more than 65% occur a single time. Approximately 12% of the sample is taken by the ten largest.

Total RNA and DNA were co-extracted from around 20-30 mg of bulk tissue with the AllPrep DNA/RNA mini kit, without cell sorting. The sequencing input was liver tumor tissue from sampling region 2. This specimen's cell subset or site label, interpreted: tumor region T2, inferior pole. The receptors come from a woman aged 55-69 years with primary liver carcinoma and hepatitis B virus infection.

As for this clonotype: No conserved phenylalanine or tryptophan ends this CDR3, so it is likely a read error. The J gene is TRBJ2-5, the V gene TRBV14; TRBD1 or TRBD2 may be the D gene (5 bases each). The V gene's germline CDR1 is SGHDN and CDR2 FVKESK. Trimming removed 4 bases from V and 4 bases from J, with 22 bases in between. The CDR3 has 17 residues. CDR3 in DNA: TGTGCCAGCAGCCCCCCCTCTTGGACCGCTGGGACAGAGACCCAGTACCTC. Translated, it gives CASSPPSWTAGTETQYL.

This clonotype has a handful of counts. This chain uses TRBV18 with TRBJ2-6, with no clear D. The CDR3 totals 14 residues. Trimming took off 5 bases at V and 0 bases at J, with 5 bases between the two ends. Germline CDR1 KGHSH, CDR2 LQKENI. CDR3 DNA sequence: TGTGCCAGCTCATCCAACTCTGGGGCCAACGTCCTGACTTTC. Its translation: CASSSNSGANVLTF. The full variable domain, its missing parts supplied by reference TRBV18 and TRBJ2-6, is NAGVMQNPRHLVRRRGQEARLRCSPMKGHSHVYWYRQLPEEGLKFMVYLQKENIIDESGMPKERFSAEFPKEGPSILRIQQVVRGDSAAYFCASSSNSGANVLTFGAGSRLTVL.

For this clonotype: A much larger clone is a single base away; this may be a read error. Here the CDR3 DNA reads TGTGCCTGCATCCATGGCAGGGTTACTGAAGCTTCCTTT. This codes for CACIHGRVTEASF. The chain couples TRBV11-3 to TRBJ1-1; tentatively, D is TRBD1 (5 bases). Per germline, CDR1 SGHNT and CDR2 YENEEA. The CDR3 runs to 13 residues.

About this clonotype itself: A much larger clone differs from this one at a single base, so this may be a read error. The chain combines TRBV6-1 with TRBJ1-1, with 10 bases that match TRBD1. V dropped 6 bases and J dropped 3; count of bases not matched to a gene: 4. Germline lookup yields CDR1 MNHNS and CDR2 SASEGT. The CDR3 is 14 amino acids. CDR3 nucleotide sequence: TGTGCCAGCAGATACGGGACAGGGGACACTGAAGCTTTCTTT. Its protein is CASRYGTGDTEAFF.

About this clonotype: At one end the junction does not follow the germline gene, possibly because of a read error. The genes are TRBV5-4 and TRBJ1-2; possible D gene TRBD1, 5 bases. The CDR3 has 14 amino acids. Germline V gene data show CDR1 as SGHNT and CDR2 as YYREEE (reference sequence). CDR3 amino acids: CTSSAGGSNYGYTF. In nucleotides, the CDR3 is TGTACCAGCAGCGCCGGGGGATCTAACTATGGCTACACTTTC.

Notes on this clonotype: The germline gene is not matched at one end of the junction; a read error may be the cause. This sequence joins TRBV6-5 and TRBJ1-5, with unresolved D. The germline gives CDR1 MNHEY, CDR2 SVGAGI. The CDR3 is 13 residues long. The CDR3, as DNA: TGTGGCAGCAGAACTGGCCCTGATCAGCACCAGCATTTT. Translated, it gives CGSRTGPDQHQHF.

On this clonotype: This may come from a read error, since a much larger clone is one base off. The chain has TRBV5-6 and TRBJ1-1, with TRBD1 matching 8 bases. The V gene's germline CDR1 is SGHDT and CDR2 YYEEEE. The trim removed 2 bases at V and 3 bases at J, leaving 6 bases unmatched. The CDR3 is 15 residues long. CDR3 sequence reads: CASSLVYRGDTEAFF. For the CDR3, the DNA is TGTGCCAGCAGCTTAGTGTACAGGGGGGACACTGAAGCTTTCTTT.

V usage is TRBV7-9 and J usage is TRBJ1-6, with D uncertain. V lost 2 bases to trimming and J lost 4 bases, with 12 bases between them. Germline V CDR1 and CDR2: SEHNR, FQNEAQ (reference sequence). This CDR3 comprises 16 residues. The CDR3 nucleotides are TGTGCCAGCAGCTTACGACATGGTAGTTATAATTCACCCCTCCACTTT. Its translation is CASSLRHGSYNSPLHF.

The CDR3 spells CASSPGLAGEEQFF. The CDR3 region has the DNA TGCGCCAGCAGTCCCGGACTAGCGGGGGAGGAGCAGTTCTTC. This chain links TRBV5-1 with TRBJ2-1; 13 bases match TRBD2. The CDR3 covers 14 residues. V lost 5 bases, J lost 10 bases, and 6 bases stayed unmatched. Germline CDR1 and CDR2: SGHRS and YFSETQ.

The chain couples TRBV28 to TRBJ2-4, with D uncertain. The V gene's germline CDR1 is MDHEN and CDR2 SYDVKM. V lost 10 bases and J 6 bases, leaving 19 bases between the germline ends. The CDR3 loop spans 14 amino acids. The DNA of the CDR3 is TGTGCCAACAGAAAGGTGGGGTCGGGAAACATTCAGTACTTC. Protein sequence: CANRKVGSGNIQYF.

The rearrangement joins TRBV5-6 to TRBJ2-7, with 8 bases fitting TRBD1. CDR3 size: 13 residues. Germline lookup yields CDR1 SGHDT and CDR2 YYEEEE. CDR3 bases: TGTGCCAGCAGCCAAGGGACAGGCTACGAGGAGTTCGTC. This sequence encodes CASSQGTGYEEFV.

A remark on this clonotype: Germline and junction disagree at one end, which may indicate a read error. J is TRBJ2-3 and V is TRBV29-1; 12 positions match TRBD2. Germline V CDR1 and CDR2: SQVTM, ANQGSEA. There are 16 residues in the CDR3. The CDR3 nucleotides read TGCACCGTTGCCGTGACTAGCGGGAGAGGGACAGATACGCAGTATTTT. It is translated as CTVAVTSGRGTDTQYF.